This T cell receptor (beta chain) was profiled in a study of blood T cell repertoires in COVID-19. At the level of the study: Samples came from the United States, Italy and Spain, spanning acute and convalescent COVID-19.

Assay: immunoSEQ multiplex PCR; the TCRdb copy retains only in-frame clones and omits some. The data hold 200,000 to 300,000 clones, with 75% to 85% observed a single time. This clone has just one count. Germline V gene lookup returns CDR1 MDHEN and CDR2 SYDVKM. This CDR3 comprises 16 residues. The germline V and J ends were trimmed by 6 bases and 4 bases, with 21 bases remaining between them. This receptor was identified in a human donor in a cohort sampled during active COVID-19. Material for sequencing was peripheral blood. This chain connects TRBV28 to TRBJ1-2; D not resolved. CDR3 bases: TGTGCCAGCAGACTACCCCTGTCAAGAAGTGGCTATGGCTACACCTTC. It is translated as CASRLPLSRSGYGYTF.